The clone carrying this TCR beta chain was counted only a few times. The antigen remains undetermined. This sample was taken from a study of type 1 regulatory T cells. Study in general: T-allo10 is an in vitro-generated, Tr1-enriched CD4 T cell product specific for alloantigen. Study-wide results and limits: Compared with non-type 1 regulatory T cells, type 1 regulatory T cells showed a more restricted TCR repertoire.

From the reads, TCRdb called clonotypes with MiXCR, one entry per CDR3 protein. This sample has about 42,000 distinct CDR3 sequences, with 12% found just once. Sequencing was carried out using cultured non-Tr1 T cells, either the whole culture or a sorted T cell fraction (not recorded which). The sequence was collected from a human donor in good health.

The CDR3 nucleotides are TGCAGTGCTAGAGATTACAGGACGCCCAACAATGAGCAGTTCTTC. Encoded protein: CSARDYRTPNNEQFF. The rearrangement links TRBV20-1 to TRBJ2-1; a possible D gene is TRBD1 (5 bases). Trimming shortened V by 0 bases and J by 5 bases, and 14 bases separated the two germline ends. CDR3 length: 15 amino acids. Germline CDR1 DFQATT, CDR2 SNEGSKA (reference sequence).